Here is one TCR beta chain with its context. This entry belongs to a study of cytomegalovirus exposure and HLA in healthy donors. Amplification used 60 Vbeta primers and 13 Jbeta primers. The data were produced by immunoSEQ multiplex PCR, yet TCRdb's version contains in-frame clones alone and is incomplete. The sample's table shows around 130,000 clones. The germline CDR1 and CDR2 sequences are KGHSH and LQKENI. This CDR3 spans 15 amino acids. The V end lost 3 bases, the J end lost 7 bases, and 18 bases lay between the germline ends. V gene TRBV18 combines with J gene TRBJ1-1, with TRBD1 as a possible D gene (6 bases). The receptor was derived from a woman in her 40s in good health and CMV-seronegative. Sequencing was carried out using PBMCs. Written as DNA, the CDR3 is TGTGCCAGCTCACCCATTGGGGGGGCGGTCTATGAAGCTTTCTTT. Its protein product is CASSPIGGAVYEAFF.